This T cell receptor (beta chain) was identified during a study of blood T cell repertoires in COVID-19. Background on the study: Acute and convalescent COVID-19 samples came from the United States, Italy and Spain. PBMCs, B-cell-depleted T cells, or T cells provided the cDNA or gDNA that made up the material.

In the authors' methods: Counts of nucleated cells, estimated from reference gene primer amplification, were obtained. The data were produced by immunoSEQ multiplex PCR, yet TCRdb's version contains in-frame clones alone and is incomplete. Clonal size and the V and J genes are those of that table, whereas D and trimming came from the DNA. The sample holds under 250,000 clones, 70% to 90% seen once. The ends were cut back, 2 bases at V and 0 bases at J, with 9 bases in the middle. Germline lookup yields CDR1 SGHRS and CDR2 YFSETQ. The CDR3 has 14 residues. This chain joins TRBV5-1 and TRBJ2-7, with D tentatively TRBD1 (6 bases). The sequencing input was peripheral blood. The clonotype comes from a woman aged 70-85 years with active or convalescent COVID-19. The CDR3 DNA reads as TGCGCCAGCAGCTTCGGGACACCCTCCTACGAGCAGTACTTC. This encodes CASSFGTPSYEQYF.